This T cell receptor (beta chain) was captured in a study of T cells expressing NK-cell markers (dated by TCRdb to about 2020). Context from the whole study: Three sorted T-cell subsets (CD3+CD56+NKG2C+, CD3+CD56+NKG2C- and CD3+CD56-NKG2C+) from about 8 donors had their TCR beta-chain repertoires profiled. Among the eight sequenced donors, only one was HCMV-seronegative, while the other seven were HCMV-seropositive. The study sequenced eight donors, all healthy volunteers chosen at random: three men and five women. The libraries were sequenced on Illumina HiSeq 2000/2500, MiSeq or NextSeq, producing 2 x 150 bp reads. Study-wide conclusions, independent of this receptor: Whether the expanded NKG2C-expressing T cell clones were specific for HCMV antigens was left unclear. Those dominant clonotypes were again the most abundant among CD3+CD56-NKG2C+ cells in several donors, at about 25-60.1%. In six donors, the dominant CD3+CD56+NKG2C+ clonotypes ranked among the top 10 CD8+ clonotypes, making up about 1.0-8% of CD8+ T cells.

This sample was sequenced with an Illumina HiSeq 2000. 5'RACE template switching, by which a universal primer site and unique molecular identifiers were added, was used to make TCR beta cDNA libraries. cDNA synthesis was primed from the TCR beta constant segment and was followed by two successive PCR amplification steps. Per the original workflow: Reads were demultiplexed and grouped by UMI with MIGEC, and clonotypes were assembled and quantified with MiTCR. To remove erroneous sequences, TCR cDNA sequences were retained only when supported by two or more reads. The tcR package was used for downstream repertoire analysis, with clonotypes matched between fractions based on CDR3 nucleotide sequence plus V segment. Antigen specificity was annotated against VDJdb with VDJmatch, allowing one amino acid substitution in CDR3. After TCRdb reprocessed the reads, each CDR3 protein sequence was kept as one row, without DNA. Here the V and J calls rest on TCRdb's processing, not on the authors' analysis. This sample's table has entries for 400,000 to 450,000 distinct CDR3 sequences. Clones ranked in the top ten supply roughly 7.2% of the sample.

Comments on this clonotype: This receptor's antigen is unknown.

CDR1 and CDR2, looked up from the germline V gene, are MGHDK and SYGVNS. Including the terminal cysteine and phenylalanine, the CDR3 comprises 13 residues. No DNA sequence is on record. HCMV-specific IgG was detected in serum with a commercial ELISA kit to determine HCMV serostatus. Ficoll density gradient centrifugation was used to isolate peripheral blood mononuclear cells from blood. The V and J segments used are TRBV25-1 and TRBJ2-7. The sequence came from a woman aged 18 to 75 in good health. The sample taken for sequencing was blood T cells: a sorted CD56 or NKG2C T cell subset, CD4+ or CD8+ T cells, or bulk PBMC T cells (not recorded which). Here the CDR3 is given as CASRRGASYEQYF.